This record looks at one T cell receptor beta chain sequence and its context. Its target is not known. The data are from a study of cytomegalovirus exposure and HLA in healthy donors. About the study: An early data release held some 85 million unique TCRs from HLA-typed donors. Study conclusions and caveats: Equally common other TCR beta chains were less clonally expanded than HLA-associated ones, a later analysis found.

This CDR3 has 14 amino acids. CDR1 and CDR2 (germline): SGHDN, FVKESK. The V end was cut by 0 bases, the J end by 6 bases, with 8 bases between. The PCR made use of 60 Vbeta and 13 Jbeta primers. Sequencing was performed with immunoSEQ multiplex PCR; in TCRdb, only in-frame clones are kept and a portion is missing. The sample lists 85,000 to 100,000 clones, about 80% occurring once. The specimen was PBMCs. The chain has TRBV14 and TRBJ2-2, with no clear D. The receptor was isolated from a man aged 55-75 years in good health and CMV-seropositive. This chain's CDR3 is CASSQDSLAGELFF. The CDR3 region has the DNA TGTGCCAGCAGCCAAGATTCACTGGCCGGGGAGCTGTTTTTT.